Below, 2 T cell receptor beta chains from the same sample are listed, as sequenced in a study of blood T cell repertoires in COVID-19. Some clones are missing from TCRdb's copy, which holds only in-frame ones; the method was immunoSEQ multiplex PCR. This table holds under 200,000 clones, 82% found once. Input material: PBMCs or T cells enriched from blood (not recorded which). These TCRs come from a man between 60 and 75 years old who had recovered from COVID-19.

The chain employs TRBV13 and TRBJ2-2; D perhaps matches TRBD2 (5 bases). V dropped 1 base and J dropped 8 bases, with 11 bases sitting between them. CDR1 is PRHDT and CDR2 is FYEKMQ in the germline V gene (reference sequence). This CDR3 spans 14 amino acids. CDR3 loop: CASSLVGEAGELFF. CDR3 nucleotides: TGTGCCAGCAGCTTAGTCGGGGAAGCGGGGGAGCTGTTTTTT.

The chain links TRBV4-2 to TRBJ2-2; D is unresolved. The CDR3 is made up of 16 amino acids. Looked up from germline, CDR1 is LGHNA and CDR2 is YNFKEQ. The V end lost 1 base, the J end lost 2 bases, and 11 bases lay between the germline ends. The CDR3 protein is CASSQAAGSNTGELFF. The CDR3 DNA follows: TGTGCCAGCAGCCAAGCGGCAGGCTCAAACACCGGGGAGCTGTTTTTT.